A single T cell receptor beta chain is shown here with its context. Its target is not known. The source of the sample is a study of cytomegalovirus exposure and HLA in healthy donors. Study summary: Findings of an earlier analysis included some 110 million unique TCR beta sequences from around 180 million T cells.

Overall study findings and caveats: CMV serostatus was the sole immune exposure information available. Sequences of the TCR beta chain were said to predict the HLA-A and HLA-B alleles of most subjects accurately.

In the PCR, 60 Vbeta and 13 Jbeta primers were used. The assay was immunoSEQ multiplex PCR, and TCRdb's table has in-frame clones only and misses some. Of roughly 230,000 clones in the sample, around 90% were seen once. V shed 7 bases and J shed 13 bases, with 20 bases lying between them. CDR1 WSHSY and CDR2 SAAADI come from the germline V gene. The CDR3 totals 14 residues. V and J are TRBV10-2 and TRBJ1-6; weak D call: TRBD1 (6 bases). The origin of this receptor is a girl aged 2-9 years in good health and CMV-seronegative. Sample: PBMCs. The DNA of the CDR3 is TGCGCCAGCAAGCCCCAGGGGCAGAGTCCCCCCCTCCACTTT. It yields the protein CASKPQGQSPPLHF.